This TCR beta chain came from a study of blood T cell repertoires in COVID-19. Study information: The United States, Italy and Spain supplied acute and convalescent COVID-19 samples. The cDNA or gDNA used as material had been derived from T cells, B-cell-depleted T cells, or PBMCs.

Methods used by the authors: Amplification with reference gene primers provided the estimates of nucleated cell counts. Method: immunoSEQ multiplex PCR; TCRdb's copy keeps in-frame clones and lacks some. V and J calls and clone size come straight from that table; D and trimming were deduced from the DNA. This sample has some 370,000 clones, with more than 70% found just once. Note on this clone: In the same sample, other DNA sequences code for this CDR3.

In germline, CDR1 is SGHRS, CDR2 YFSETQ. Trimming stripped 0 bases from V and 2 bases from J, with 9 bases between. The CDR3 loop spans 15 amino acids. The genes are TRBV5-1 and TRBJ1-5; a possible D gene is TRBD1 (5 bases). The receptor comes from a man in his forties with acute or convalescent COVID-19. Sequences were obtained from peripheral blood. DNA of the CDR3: TGCGCCAGCAGCTTGGGGCAGGGCGGCAATCAGCCCCAGCATTTT. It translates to CASSLGQGGNQPQHF.